These T cell receptor beta chains were read from a single sample in a study of beta chain features in type 1 diabetes. Sequenced by immunoSEQ multiplex PCR; TCRdb stores in-frame clones only, minus some. The data show some 26,000 clones, with more than 65% seen just once and 1.1% held by the top ten. Sequencing used stem cell memory CD4+ T cells from blood. These receptor sequences come from a woman aged 40 to 50 with type 1 diabetes. The CDR3 runs from the conserved cysteine through the conserved F or W. D genes are given only for firm matches. Not every row has a clone size; where given, it reads once, few, many or a size class.

clone_size	d_call	v_call	j_call	cdr3_nt	cdr3_aa
.	.	TRBV2	TRBJ2-2	TGTGCCAGCAAAATACAGGGTAACACCGGGGAGCTGTTTTTT	CASKIQGNTGELFF
.	TRBD1	TRBV7-2	TRBJ1-2	TGTGCCAGCAGCCTCGGACAGGGTTCCTATGGCTACACCTTC	CASSLGQGSYGYTF
.	.	TRBV7-2	TRBJ1-1	TGTGCCAGCAAACTAGTGGCCAGTGGGAACACTGAAGCTTTCTTT	CASKLVASGNTEAFF
.	.	TRBV5-4	TRBJ1-1	TGTGCCAGCAGCCCTCCTACAGGGTCTGAAGCTTTCTTT	CASSPPTGSEAFF
.	.	TRBV7-9	TRBJ1-1	TGTGCCAGCAGCTCCCGGGCAGGGGATAATAGAGCTTTCTTT	CASSSRAGDNRAFF
.	.	TRBV7-9	TRBJ2-3	TGTGCCAGCAGCACGCGACAGGGAGGAACAGATACGCAGTATTTT	CASSTRQGGTDTQYF
.	TRBD2	TRBV9	TRBJ2-7	TGTGCCAGCAGCGTAGCCCCTCTAGCGGGAGTCGAGCAGTACTTC	CASSVAPLAGVEQYF
.	.	TRBV21-1	TRBJ2-7	TGTGCCAGCACCCCCCGGCCCAGGGGTGAGCAGTACTTC	CASTPRPRGEQYF
.	TRBD1	TRBV4-3	TRBJ2-7	TGCGCCAGCAGCCTCCTACCGGGACAGACCTACGAGCAGTACTTC	CASSLLPGQTYEQYF
.	TRBD1	TRBV19	TRBJ1-2	TGTGCCAGCCTCAGGGGGCAAACCTACACCTTC	CASLRGQTYTF
.	TRBD1	TRBV28	TRBJ1-3	TGTGCCAGCAGTCCCCCGGGACAGGGGGCTGGAAACACCATATATTTT	CASSPPGQGAGNTIYF
.	.	TRBV14	TRBJ1-2	TGTGCCAGCAGCCAAGTGTCCAGGGTCGGAGGCTACACCTTC	CASSQVSRVGGYTF
once	.	TRBV7-3	TRBJ2-1	TGTGCCAGCAGCCCTTACTACAATGAGCAGTTCTTC	CASSPYYNEQFF
few	TRBD1	TRBV18	TRBJ2-1	TGTGCCAGCTCATCGGACAGGGGGAACTACAATGAGCAGTTCTTC	CASSSDRGNYNEQFF
.	.	TRBV6-1	TRBJ1-1	TGTGCCAGCAGTGAAGCAGGGGGATCCCTGAGGGCTTTCTTT	CASSEAGGSLRAFF
.	.	TRBV6-5	TRBJ1-6	TGTGCCAGCAACGCGGGTCTTGGTTCACCCCTCCACTTT	CASNAGLGSPLHF
few	TRBD2	TRBV9	TRBJ2-2	TGTGCCAGCAGCGTAGGCGGGAGGGCCGAGGTCGGGGAGCTGTTTTTT	CASSVGGRAEVGELFF
once	.	TRBV28	TRBJ2-7	TGTGCCAGCACCACCCCGCAGGGCACCTACGAGCAGTACTTC	CASTTPQGTYEQYF
.	.	TRBV28	TRBJ2-4	TGTGCCAGCAGTCCTGACAGTGATAGGAACATTCAGTACTTC	CASSPDSDRNIQYF
.	.	TRBV5-4	TRBJ1-1	TGTGCCAGCAGCCAACAGTTGAACACTGAAGCTTTCTTT	CASSQQLNTEAFF
.	TRBD1	TRBV4-3	TRBJ1-4	TGCGCCAGCAGCCCTCTCTTACAGGGGATTGAGGAAAAACTGTTTTTT	CASSPLLQGIEEKLFF
.	.	TRBV28	TRBJ1-4	TGTGCCAGCACCCTGGCGGGGGCAACTAATGAAAAACTGTTTTTT	CASTLAGATNEKLFF
.	.	TRBV6-4	TRBJ2-3	TGTGCCAGCAGCGTTGCCTGGGGGCAGGGAGATACGCAGTATTTT	CASSVAWGQGDTQYF
.	.	TRBV2	TRBJ1-1	TGTGCCAGCAGTGAAGCGCAGGGTGATTACACTGAAGCTTTCTTT	CASSEAQGDYTEAFF
.	.	TRBV28	TRBJ1-4	TGTGCCAGCAGTCTAGGTGTCTGGGAAAAACTGTTTTTT	CASSLGVWEKLFF
.	.	TRBV7-2	TRBJ2-7	TGTGCCAGCAGCCCCAGCTCCTACGAGCAGTACTTC	CASSPSSYEQYF
.	.	TRBV30	TRBJ2-1	TGTGCCTCCTCACAGGGTTATGAGCAGTTCTTC	CASSQGYEQFF
.	.	TRBV7-9	TRBJ1-6	TGTGCCAGCAGCTTAGAAGGGACATCTTCACCCCTCCACTTT	CASSLEGTSSPLHF
.	TRBD1	TRBV5-4	TRBJ1-1	TGTGCCAGCAGCACGGGACAGGGGCGAGGCGGCACTGAAGCTTTCTTT	CASSTGQGRGGTEAFF
few	.	TRBV7-2	TRBJ2-7	TGTGCCAGCAGCCCCGACGGGGTCCCCCGTAACGAGCAGTACTTC	CASSPDGVPRNEQYF
few	.	TRBV30	TRBJ2-1	TGTGCCTGGAGTAATAGTGATGAGCAGTTCTTC	CAWSNSDEQFF
.	.	TRBV19	TRBJ1-5	TGTGCCAGTAGTGCCGCCGGGTCCTCGAACGGCAATCAGCCCCAGCATTTT	CASSAAGSSNGNQPQHF
.	TRBD2	TRBV11-1	TRBJ2-3	TGTGCCAGCAGCTCCGGACTAGCGGGAGGGGAGGATACGCAGTATTTT	CASSSGLAGGEDTQYF
once	TRBD1	TRBV28	TRBJ1-5	TGTGCCAGCGTCACAGGGGCCGCTCTCCAGCCCCAGCATTTT	CASVTGAALQPQHF
.	TRBD1	TRBV18	TRBJ2-7	TGTGCCAGCTCATCCACGGGACAGGGCTACGAGCAGTACTTC	CASSSTGQGYEQYF
.	.	TRBV18	TRBJ2-6	TGTGCCAGCTCACCAGGGAAAGGGGCCGGCTCTGGGGCCAACGTCCTGACTTTC	CASSPGKGAGSGANVLTF
few	.	TRBV6-1	TRBJ1-5	TGTGCCAGCAGTGAAGCCGCGGGCGGTCAGCGCCAGCATTTT	CASSEAAGGQRQHF
.	TRBD1	TRBV5-4	TRBJ1-2	TGTGCCAGCAGCCCACAGGGGGCGATTTATGGCTACACCTTC	CASSPQGAIYGYTF
.	.	TRBV2	TRBJ2-3	TGTGCCAGCCGATTACTAGCAGGAGGCACAGATACGCAGTATTTT	CASRLLAGGTDTQYF
.	.	TRBV5-6	TRBJ2-1	TGTGCCAGCAGCTTTAGCGATGAGCAGTTCTTC	CASSFSDEQFF
.	TRBD1	TRBV9	TRBJ1-5	TGTGCCAGCAGCGTAGTTGGATTGACAGGGGGCAATCAGCCCCAGCATTTT	CASSVVGLTGGNQPQHF
few	.	TRBV11-1	TRBJ2-3	TGTGCCAGCAGCCAGACGGTCGGGACTCCAGATACGCAGTATTTT	CASSQTVGTPDTQYF
.	TRBD1	TRBV7-2	TRBJ2-5	TGTGCCAGCAGCTTAAGCTATGGGACAGAAGAGACCCAGTACTTC	CASSLSYGTEETQYF
.	TRBD1	TRBV7-9	TRBJ1-5	TGTGCCAGCAGCTCTCGACAGGGGAAAGAGGGCAATCAGCCCCAGCATTTT	CASSSRQGKEGNQPQHF
.	.	TRBV4-3	TRBJ1-5	TGCGCCAGCAGCCAAGAGGCCAGCCCGGGACAGCCCCAGCATTTT	CASSQEASPGQPQHF
.	.	TRBV4-3	TRBJ2-7	TGCGCCAGCAGCCAAGATCTAAGATACGAGCAGTACTTC	CASSQDLRYEQYF
.	TRBD1	TRBV18	TRBJ2-7	TGTGCCAGCCGACCGGGACAGGGGTCCTACGAGCAGTACTTC	CASRPGQGSYEQYF
.	TRBD2	TRBV7-3	TRBJ2-1	TGTGCCAGCAGCACCTCCAGCGGGAGGCCTCGTGAGCAGTTCTTC	CASSTSSGRPREQFF
few	TRBD1	TRBV7-2	TRBJ1-2	TGTGCCAGCAGCTTAGCCCCGCTTACGACAGGGGGAAACTATGGCTACACCTTC	CASSLAPLTTGGNYGYTF
.	TRBD2	TRBV2	TRBJ2-3	TGTGCCAGCAGTCTCGGGACTAGCGGGGGGGCCGCAGATACGCAGTATTTT	CASSLGTSGGAADTQYF
few	.	TRBV4-2	TRBJ2-1	TGTGCCAGCAGCCAAGATGTAGTCCGGAGCTCCTACAATGAGCAGTTCTTC	CASSQDVVRSSYNEQFF